This T cell receptor beta chain was documented in a study of OX40 agonist ivuxolimab in advanced cancers. Notes on the research overall: Ivuxolimab was a fully human IgG2 agonistic monoclonal antibody targeting the costimulatory receptor OX40 (CD134). Intravenous ivuxolimab was administered to patients every 2 weeks at six dose levels: 0.01, 0.1, 0.3, 1.5, 3 and 10 mg/kg. Prior anti-PD-1, anti-PD-L1 or anti-CTLA-4 therapy was permitted, and approximately 39% of dose-escalation patients had received checkpoint inhibitors. In the dose-escalation cohort, approximately 82% of patients were male, and the mean age was roughly 60 years with a range of roughly 23 to 90. Among the approximately 54 dose-escalation patients, about 20 had hepatocellular carcinoma, around 15 melanoma, 9 renal cell carcinoma and 9 head and neck cancer. Partial responses were achieved by three dose-escalation patients, of whom one had hepatocellular carcinoma and two had cutaneous melanoma. Peripheral TCRbeta sequencing was intended to test whether TCR sequence diversity was altered and clonal T-cell expansion was caused by ivuxolimab. The paper describes the monotherapy dose-escalation part (N of about 52 patients) of the phase I trial of ivuxolimab. The full study reports these points: At doses from 0.1 to 3.0 mg/kg, clonal expansion was seen in both CD4+ and CD8+ blood T cells between baseline and week 6. Low levels of normalized T-cell clonal expansion were also shown by some nonresponding patients. In partial responders in the 0.1-3.0 mg/kg groups, normalized peripheral clonal expansion was found to be among the lowest, especially among CD8+ T cells. Antigen specificity was not determined for the clonally expanded peripheral T cells. On average, CD8+ T cells showed more expanded clones than CD4+ T cells after ivuxolimab.

Concerning this clone: No cognate antigen has been identified for it. One end of the junction fails to match germline, which may point to a read error.

The trial excluded patients who had a history of autoimmune disease or were on systemic immunosuppression. Peripheral blood for TCR sequencing was drawn from every dose cohort at baseline, at cycle 4 day 1 and at cycle 7 day 1. The samples were taken from a phase I, first-in-human, multicenter, open-label dose-escalation trial of ivuxolimab. Adults with locally advanced or metastatic melanoma, renal cell, hepatocellular, or head and neck squamous cell carcinoma were enrolled in the trial. CD4+ and CD8+ T cells were sorted separately from peripheral blood before TCR sequencing. Genomic DNA was isolated from the sorted cells so that the TCRbeta CDR3 region could be sequenced. The immunoSEQ Assay was used for sequencing of TCRbeta CDR3 regions. Here the immuneACCESS table is served through TCRdb, limited to in-frame sequences with V and J called. Missing clones are a known gap in these copies; in checked studies unresolved V genes cover under half, and the rest lacks a known reason. The table for this sample lists around 65,000 clones; about 92% of them were counted only once. The top ten clonotypes cover about 0.58% of the sample.

CDR1 SGHKS and CDR2 YYEKEE were looked up in the germline V gene (reference sequence). The CDR3 holds 13 amino acids from the cysteine to the phenylalanine. Only the CDR3 part of the read is kept: 39 bases, read in frame from the first base. This clonotype originated in an adult with an advanced solid tumor such as melanoma, head and neck, liver or kidney cancer. The sample was CD4+ or CD8+ T cells sorted from blood, taken in a trial of the OX40 agonist ivuxolimab. The chain is encoded by TRBV5-5 joined to TRBJ2-5; the D gene assignment is ambiguous. Here is the DNA: TGTGCCAGCAGCTTGCTTAGCCAAGAGATCCAGTACTTC. Translated, this is CASSLLSQEIQYF.